The present TCR beta chain was sequenced within a study of blood T cell repertoires in COVID-19. This table comes from immunoSEQ multiplex PCR, and its TCRdb copy is limited to in-frame clones, with some not included. In the table there are over 250,000 clones, roughly 91% of which are singletons. Germline CDR1 is PRHDT and CDR2 is FYEKMQ (reference sequence). This CDR3 contains 15 residues. Trimming cost V 6 bases and J 4 bases, with 19 bases left between them. The sequence derives from a woman aged 55-69 years in a cohort exposed to, infected with or recovered from COVID-19 (not recorded which). Sequenced: PBMCs or T cells enriched from blood (not recorded which). J is TRBJ2-7 and V is TRBV13, with D possibly being TRBD1 (8 bases). Here the CDR3 reads CASSLTGGLIYEQYF. CDR3 sequence (DNA): TGTGCCAGCAGTCTCACAGGGGGACTAATTTACGAGCAGTACTTC.